The text below deals with one TCR beta chain. Its antigen is unidentified. This table comes from immunoSEQ multiplex PCR, and its TCRdb copy is limited to in-frame clones, with some not included. The sample gives some 37,000 clones, about 87% of which show up once; 2.7% is in the top ten. Germline V gene lookup returns CDR1 SGHNT and CDR2 YYREEE (reference sequence). Trimming took 3 bases from V and 6 from J, leaving 15 bases between them. The CDR3 spans 15 residues. The data derive from a study of T cells in localized non-small cell lung cancer. Study outcomes and limitations: Appearing in adjacent lung were a median about 60 of the top 100 tumor clones.

The chain links TRBV5-4 to TRBJ1-4, with a weak D call TRBD1 (5 bases). Here the sequenced sample was peripheral blood, taken before any cancer treatment. This clonotype was sampled from a woman aged 40-69 years with stage I lung adenocarcinoma. CDR3 loop: CASSSQGLLDEKLFF. CDR3 in DNA: TGTGCCAGCAGCTCCCAGGGCCTTCTGGATGAAAAACTGTTTTTT.